This T cell receptor (beta chain) was retrieved from a study of Graves' ophthalmopathy and Graves' hyperthyroidism (dated by TCRdb to 2016 to 2019). The study in broad terms: Peripheral blood was collected at initial diagnosis, prior to any treatment. The study used TCR beta repertoire signatures to distinguish Graves' ophthalmopathy from Graves' hyperthyroidism and to predict progression to ophthalmopathy. In total, over 130 blood samples were TCR-sequenced: some 40 ophthalmopathy, approximately 80 hyperthyroidism and roughly 17 hyperthyroidism-to-ophthalmopathy patients. To explore V-J signatures that distinguish ophthalmopathy from hyperthyroidism, a discovery set of 100 patients was enrolled, made up of 40 to 45 with ophthalmopathy and around 57 with stable hyperthyroidism. An independent validation cohort was composed of 18 hyperthyroidism patients and approximately 15 patients who later progressed from hyperthyroidism to ophthalmopathy. T-cell repertoires of thyroid tissue and blood were compared in over five hyperthyroidism patients. Following sampling, methimazole starting at 30 mg daily was administered to hyperthyroidism patients, and high-dose intravenous methylprednisolone was administered to ophthalmopathy patients. Study-level results and caveats: In validation, the model predicted ophthalmopathy progression with 70.59% sensitivity and roughly 72% specificity; some 13 predicted patients were CT-confirmed with GO in a median of roughly 6.8 months. Among expanded thyroid clonotypes with frequency above 0.001, most also showed up in blood, which suggests that blood repertoires may reflect the thyroid immune response. Ophthalmopathy was separated from stable hyperthyroidism by the 13-signature model with 87.88% sensitivity and just under 84% specificity in cross-validation and with 80%/75% in the test set. Sample size was not predetermined statistically, and investigators were not blinded to group allocation.

The ophthalmopathy patients had moderately to severely active disease, with a Clinical Activity Score of 3 or higher, a NOSPECS grade of 4 or higher, and a disease duration of less than 3 months. Anyone with other autoimmune diseases, uncontrolled infections, pregnancy or lactation was excluded from the study. Diagnosis was based on clinical symptoms, serum thyroxine, TRAb, thyroid ultrasound and orbital computed tomography. Ficoll-Paque density gradient centrifugation was used to isolate PBMCs from about 9 ml of fresh peripheral blood. Trizol reagent was used to extract the total RNA, and its quality was then checked on an Agilent 2100 Bioanalyzer. For repertoire sequencing, the TCR beta CDR3 regions were amplified from RNA transcripts. A first-round RT-PCR used HTBI primers with the Qiagen OneStep RT-PCR kit, followed by a second-round multiplex PCR, size selection and purification. Libraries were sequenced on an Illumina HiSeq2000 using paired-end 100 bp reads. The original methods were these. SOAPnuke was used to process the reads, removing any read that contained adapters or uncalled bases, had a mean Phred below 15, or lacked an exact match to the constant primer or identifier. COPE v1.2.5 was used to merge high-quality paired reads. Clonotypes were defined as unique nucleotide sequences and were aligned to IMGT TRB V, D and J references using MiTCR v1.1. Analysis was restricted to V-J combinations with a frequency above 0.0001, which covered approximately 99% of repertoires. A TCR clonal expansion and chaos score per V-J combination was defined as the ratio of F50 clonal expansion to chaos observed in the TCRdist matrix. Welch's t-statistics and random forest were used to narrow the features down to more than 10 V-J combinations, which were then fed into a naive Bayes classifier. The similarity between thyroid and blood repertoires was quantified using the Morisita-Horn index. TCRdb reanalyzed the raw reads on its own, using fastp at Q25 for trimming and MiXCR for clone calling, and kept in-frame beta chains. Each record represents a unique CDR3 protein, reported with the most common genes and DNA among its rows. The authors' filters were not applied to this entry. This sample has 740,000 or so distinct CDR3 sequences in its table, and roughly two fifths of those were observed once. The top ten clonotypes cover 35% to 55% of the sample.

A remark on this clonotype: It lacks a known antigen. Per-base quality was not reported, and no clone a single base away is much larger than it.

The sample consisted of peripheral blood. The clonotype originates from an adult man with Graves' ophthalmopathy.

The CDR3 protein: CASSVRAAFWEQYV. The nucleotide sequence reads TGTGCCAGCAGCGTTCGCGCCGCGTTTTGGGAGCAGTACGTC. The chain links TRBV13 with TRBJ2-7; confidence is insufficient to name the D gene. Spanning cysteine to valine, the CDR3 consists of 14 amino acids. The retained sequence is limited to the CDR3, 42 bases, with the frame set at the first base. CDR1 and CDR2 are drawn from the germline V gene (reference sequence): PRHDT, FYEKMQ. V sheds 5 bases and J sheds 7 bases, leaving 18 bases between their ends.